Reported below is one T cell receptor (beta chain). Its antigen is unidentified. The sample belongs to a study of PD-1 blockade in classical Hodgkin lymphoma. Study outcomes and limitations: Lower baseline TCR diversity marked trial partial responders and progressors. Repertoire differences lack defined causes, possibly disease activity or prior therapy. By cycle point C4D1, TCR diversity had risen significantly in CD4+ cells (but not CD8+ cells).

Germline lookup yields CDR1 MGHRA and CDR2 YSYEKL. The CDR3 contains 17 residues. V was pared by 4 bases and J by 1 base, with 20 bases between. As for time point: cycle 4 day 1 (C4D1), after less than 7 weeks of nivolumab. After autologous stem cell transplantation all patients relapsed, and prior brentuximab vedotin exposure differed between cohorts. The study purified CD4+ T cells from thawed PBMCs using magnetic negative selection. This table comes from immunoSEQ multiplex PCR, and its TCRdb copy is limited to in-frame clones, with some not included. The table shows tens of thousands of clones, with 75% to 90% occurring only once.

The TCR originated in a human donor with classical Hodgkin lymphoma. The starting material was CD4+ T cells from blood, obtained before the fourth cycle of nivolumab. The chain links TRBV4-1 to TRBJ2-7; maybe TRBD1 (6 bases). The CDR3 bases are TGCGCCAGCAGCCCCGGGACGGGACAACAGGGATCCTACGAGCAGTACTTC. Its translation is CASSPGTGQQGSYEQYF.